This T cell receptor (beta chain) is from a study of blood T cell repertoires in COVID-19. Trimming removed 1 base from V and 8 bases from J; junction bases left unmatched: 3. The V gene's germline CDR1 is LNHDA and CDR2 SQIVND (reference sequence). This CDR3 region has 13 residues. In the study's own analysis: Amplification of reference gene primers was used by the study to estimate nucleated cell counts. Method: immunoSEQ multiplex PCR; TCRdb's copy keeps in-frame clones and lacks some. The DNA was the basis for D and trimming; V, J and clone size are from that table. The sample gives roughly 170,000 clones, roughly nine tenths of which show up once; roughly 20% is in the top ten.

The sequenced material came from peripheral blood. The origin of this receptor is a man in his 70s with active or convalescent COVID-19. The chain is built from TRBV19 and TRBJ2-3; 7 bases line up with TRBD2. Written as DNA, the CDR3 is TGTGCCAGTAGTATAGGACTAGCTGGTACGCAGTATTTT. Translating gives CASSIGLAGTQYF.